This entry lists 27 T cell receptor beta chains sequenced from one sample in a study of T cells in Graves' hyperthyroidism and ophthalmopathy. Amplified TCR beta CDR3 regions derived from RNA transcripts. HTBI primers were employed in a first-round RT-PCR of the TCR CDR3. MiXCR, run by TCRdb on the multiplex PCR reads, gives a single entry per CDR3 protein. The sample records around 200,000 distinct CDR3 sequences, about 16% being singletons. Sequencing input: blood. All receptors derive from a man in his forties or fifties with Graves' hyperthyroidism.

This clonotype was seen ten or more times. The chain uses TRBV3-1 and TRBJ1-6, with a tentative D call TRBD1 (6 bases). The germline V gene has CDR1 LGHDT and CDR2 YNNKEL (reference sequence). The V and J ends lost 7 bases and 7 bases respectively, with 17 bases between them. The CDR3 covers 15 residues. CDR3 sequence (DNA): TGTGCCAGCACCCTAGGGGGACGCCCAAATTCACCCCTCCACTTT. It codes for CASTLGGRPNSPLHF. The full variable domain, completed using reference TRBV3-1 and TRBJ1-6, is DTAVSQTPKYLVTQMGNDKSIKCEQNLGHDTMYWYKQDSKKFLKIMFSYNNKELIINETVPNRFSPKSPDKAHLNLHINSLELGDSAVYFCASTLGGRPNSPLHFGNGTRLTVT.

This clonotype was counted a few times. The gene calls are TRBV12-3 or TRBV12-4 and TRBJ2-1, with TRBD2 as a possible D gene (5 bases). V shed 6 bases and J shed 5 bases, with 11 bases lying between them. The CDR3 has 13 residues. This chain's CDR3 is CASSRWRHNEQFF. CDR3 in DNA: TGTGCCAGCAGCCGCTGGAGGCACAATGAGCAGTTCTTC.

This chain uses TRBV7-2 with TRBJ2-3; D is perhaps TRBD1 or TRBD2 (5 bases each). Looked up from germline, CDR1 is SGHTA and CDR2 is FQGNSA. This CDR3 has 16 residues. The V end was cut by 3 bases, the J end by 4 bases, with 17 bases between. CDR3 in amino acids: CASSLGTGRSADTQYF. CDR3 nucleotide sequence: TGTGCCAGCAGCTTGGGGACGGGGCGGAGCGCAGATACGCAGTATTTT.

This clonotype came up once. The V and J genes are TRBV28 and TRBJ2-5; no reliable D call. Germline V lookup: CDR1 MDHEN, CDR2 SYDVKM. V gave up 4 bases and J gave up 5 bases, with 11 bases separating them. The CDR3 spans 13 residues. The CDR3 bases are TGTGCCAGCAGTTCACCGGTACCGGAGACCCAGTACTTC. It encodes CASSSPVPETQYF. The entire variable domain, with the rest obtained from reference TRBV28 and TRBJ2-5, is as follows: DVKVTQSSRYLVKRTGEKVFLECVQDMDHENMFWYRQDPGLGLRLIYFSYDVKMKEKGDIPEGYSVSREKKERFSLILESASTNQTSMYLCASSSPVPETQYFGPGTRLLVL.

CDR3 DNA: TGTGCCTGGACCCCGGGGAGCGGGATCTACAATGAGCAGTTCTTC. Amino acid sequence: CAWTPGSGIYNEQFF. V gene TRBV30 combines with J gene TRBJ2-1, with 7 positions matching TRBD2. J lost 3 bases, V lost 4 bases, and 9 bases had no gene match. This CDR3 has 15 residues. The germline V gene encodes CDR1 GTSNPN and CDR2 SVGIG (reference sequence).

This clonotype has more than one count but fewer than ten. The genes are TRBV7-9 and TRBJ1-1, with 7 bases lining up with TRBD1. The CDR3 sequence is 14 residues long. CDR1 is SEHNR, CDR2 FQNEAQ, per germline (reference sequence). V dropped 5 bases and J dropped 2; count of bases not matched to a gene: 5. CDR3 amino acids: CASSQTGVNTEAFF. The CDR3 DNA reads TGTGCCAGCAGCCAAACAGGGGTAAACACTGAAGCTTTCTTT.

This clonotype was seen a few times. The chain recombines TRBV4-3 with TRBJ2-1; D gene ambiguous. V lost 4 bases and J lost 2, with 12 bases in between. Germline V lookup: CDR1 LGHNA, CDR2 YSLEER. CDR3 length: 15 residues. The DNA for the CDR3 is TGCGCCAGCAGCCCTCTGCATATCGCCTACAATGAGCAGTTCTTC. The encoded protein is CASSPLHIAYNEQFF.

This clonotype appeared a few times. The chain links TRBV20-1 to TRBJ1-5; the match to TRBD1 covers 9 bases. J lost 6 bases, V lost 4 bases, and 7 bases had no gene match. The CDR3 loop spans 14 amino acids. Germline lookup yields CDR1 DFQATT and CDR2 SNEGSKA (reference sequence). The CDR3 nucleotides read TGCAGTGCTAAGCCGGGACAGGGAGGTCAGCCCCAGCATTTT. Translating gives CSAKPGQGGQPQHF.

This chain joins TRBV15 and TRBJ2-2; TRBD2 aligns across 9 bases. Germline V CDR1 and CDR2: LNHNV, YYDKDF (reference sequence). V trimming: 4 bases; J trimming: 3 bases; junction bases outside the gene matches: 9. There are 17 residues in the CDR3. The CDR3 sequence is CATSTNTLAGYTGELFF. The CDR3, as DNA: TGTGCCACCAGCACAAACACCCTAGCGGGGTACACCGGGGAGCTGTTTTTT.

This clonotype was seen more than once but under ten times. The chain combines TRBV6-1 with TRBJ2-7; a possible D gene is TRBD1 (5 bases). The CDR3 is 17 residues long. The germline V gene encodes CDR1 MNHNS and CDR2 SASEGT. Trimming pared 2 bases from V and 0 bases from J, leaving 17 bases between. The CDR3: CASSETPRAWSSYEQYF. CDR3 bases: TGTGCCAGCAGTGAAACCCCCAGGGCCTGGAGCTCCTACGAGCAGTACTTC.

At least ten counts were recorded for this clonotype. The rearrangement joins TRBV2 to TRBJ1-2; D unclear. CDR3 length: 14 amino acids. Germline CDR1 reads SNHLY; CDR2 reads FYNNEI. V dropped 1 base and J dropped 1 base, with 7 bases sitting between them. CDR3 amino acids: CASSEVGVNYGYTF. The CDR3 nucleotides read TGTGCCAGCAGTGAAGTGGGTGTTAACTATGGCTACACCTTC.

This chain links TRBV6-1 with TRBJ2-2, with TRBD1 as a possible D gene (5 bases). Germline lookup yields CDR1 MNHNS and CDR2 SASEGT. The CDR3 is made up of 18 amino acids. V lost 6 bases, J lost 1 base, and 21 bases lay in between. DNA for the CDR3: TGTGCCAGCAGCGCACCCAAAGACAGTGACAGGAACACCGGGGAGCTGTTTTTT. It translates to CASSAPKDSDRNTGELFF.

This clonotype has only a few counts. The chain has TRBV15 and TRBJ2-5, with 7 nucleotides matching TRBD2. CDR1 and CDR2 from the germline V gene are LNHNV and YYDKDF (reference sequence). Unmatched junction bases numbered 7, after V lost 1 base and J lost 5 bases. The CDR3 extends over 15 amino acids. CDR3 sequence reads: CATSRAGTIGETQYF. The DNA for the CDR3 is TGTGCCACCAGCAGAGCGGGGACTATAGGGGAGACCCAGTACTTC. Drawing the rest from reference TRBV15 and TRBJ2-5, the complete variable domain is DAMVIQNPRYQVTQFGKPVTLSCSQTLNHNVMYWYQQKSSQAPKLLFHYYDKDFNNEADTPDNFQSRRPNTSFCFLDIRSPGLGDTAMYLCATSRAGTIGETQYFGPGTRLLVL.

This clonotype was detected ten times or more. The chain combines TRBV6-2 or TRBV6-3 with TRBJ1-1; the D gene is possibly TRBD1 (5 bases). CDR1 is MNHEY and CDR2 is SVGEGT in the germline V gene. The CDR3 runs to 12 residues. Trimming pared 5 bases from V and 3 bases from J, leaving 7 bases between. In DNA, the CDR3 is TGTGCCAGCAGTCGGGGACACACTGAAGCTTTCTTT. It specifies CASSRGHTEAFF.

The sample holds many counts of this clonotype. The CDR3 sequence: CAMSAVTDTEAFF. The CDR3 nucleotides are TGTGCCATGTCCGCGGTGACAGACACTGAAGCTTTCTTT. The V gene is TRBV10-3, the J gene TRBJ1-1; D is perhaps TRBD1 (5 bases). The CDR3 sequence is 13 residues long. Deletions cut 9 bases from V and 3 bases from J, with 14 bases between. Looked up from germline, CDR1 is ENHRY and CDR2 is SYGVKD.

This clonotype was seen at least ten times. This chain joins TRBV7-8 and TRBJ2-7; tentative D call: TRBD2 (6 bases). CDR3 length equals 15 residues. The germline CDR1 and CDR2 sequences are SGHVS and FQNEAQ. V gave up 5 bases and J gave up 4 bases, with 18 bases separating them. This CDR3 is CASSLEGTAGYEQYF. For the CDR3, the DNA is TGTGCCAGCAGCCTAGAGGGGACTGCCGGGTACGAGCAGTACTTC.

This clonotype was seen a handful of times. The genes are TRBV6-2 or TRBV6-3 and TRBJ1-5, with D perhaps TRBD1 (5 bases). CDR3 length: 17 amino acids. Trimming removed 2 bases from V and 4 bases from J, with 18 bases in between. Per germline, CDR1 MNHEY and CDR2 SVGEGT. The CDR3, as DNA: TGTGCCAGCAGTTACCTTCCGGGGGTCGTTCGAAATCAGCCCCAGCATTTT. Translating gives CASSYLPGVVRNQPQHF.

This clonotype was seen many times. The gene calls are TRBV6-2 or TRBV6-3 and TRBJ2-1; 9 positions agree with TRBD2. The CDR3 loop spans 17 amino acids. Trimming removed 6 bases from V and 7 bases from J; junction bases left unmatched: 16. Germline V gene sequence: CDR1 MNHEY, CDR2 SVGEGT. The chain's CDR3 is CASSNRPWRGGQNEQFF. CDR3 nucleotide sequence: TGTGCCAGCAGCAATCGTCCTTGGCGGGGGGGCCAAAATGAGCAGTTCTTC.

At least ten counts were recorded for this clonotype. V gene TRBV30 combines with J gene TRBJ2-3; D remains ambiguous. Trimming cost V 2 bases and J 3 bases, with 3 bases left between them. The germline CDR1 and CDR2 sequences are GTSNPN and SVGIG (reference sequence). The length of the CDR3 is 11 residues. CDR3 bases: TGTGCCTGGAGTAGTACAGATACGCAGTATTTT. This gives the protein CAWSSTDTQYF.

This clonotype showed up many times. This sequence joins TRBV12-5 and TRBJ2-5, with TRBD1 matching over 9 bases. J was trimmed by 4 bases and V by 1 base; bases with no gene match: 10. The CDR3 consists of 17 residues. Per germline, CDR1 LGHNT and CDR2 FRNRAP. The CDR3 here is CASGLATLTGGGETQYF. The CDR3, as DNA: TGTGCTAGTGGTTTGGCCACGCTAACAGGGGGCGGAGAGACCCAGTACTTC.

The chain employs TRBV28 and TRBJ2-6; perhaps TRBD1 as D (6 bases). CDR3 length: 18 amino acids. V dropped 2 bases and J dropped 0 bases, with 14 bases sitting between them. The germline CDR1 and CDR2 sequences are MDHEN and SYDVKM. The CDR3: CASSLIAGVLSGANVLTF. The CDR3 nucleotides are TGTGCCAGCAGTTTAATCGCAGGGGTGCTCTCTGGGGCCAACGTCCTGACTTTC.

Points on this clonotype: Possible read error: a much larger clone is one base away. The chain links TRBV20-1 to TRBJ2-1; D might be TRBD2 (5 bases). The CDR3 runs to 15 residues. Germline V gives CDR1 DFQATT, CDR2 SNEGSKA (reference sequence). Trimming shortened V by 6 bases and J by 9 bases, and 24 bases separated the two germline ends. The CDR3: CSAPKAGQCRPEQFF. DNA of the CDR3: TGCAGTGCCCCCAAGGCGGGCCAATGTAGACCTGAGCAGTTCTTC.

This clonotype came up a few times. The chain uses TRBV20-1 and TRBJ1-2; the match to TRBD1 covers 10 bases. The V segment lost 6 bases and the J segment 3 bases; nucleotides outside the gene matches: 7. The CDR3 loop spans 14 amino acids. Germline V gives CDR1 DFQATT, CDR2 SNEGSKA (reference sequence). CDR3 nucleotides: TGCAGTGCCACCGGACAGGGGGATGACTATGGCTACACCTTC. Its translation: CSATGQGDDYGYTF.

This clonotype occurred a few times. The chain is built from TRBV2 and TRBJ2-7, with D possibly matching TRBD1 (6 bases). V was clipped by 5 bases and J by 0 bases, with 11 bases between them. Germline values: CDR1 SNHLY, CDR2 FYNNEI. This CDR3 comprises 14 residues. CDR3 DNA: TGTGCCAGCAGTACACAGGGTTACTCCTACGAGCAGTACTTC. Translation: CASSTQGYSYEQYF.

This chain connects TRBV5-1 to TRBJ2-2, with D unresolved. This CDR3 spans 16 amino acids. Looked up from germline, CDR1 is SGHRS and CDR2 is YFSETQ. The ends were cut back, 4 bases at V and 1 base at J, with 14 bases in the middle. The CDR3 sequence is CASSPSRKGNTGELFF. In DNA form, the CDR3 reads TGCGCCAGCAGCCCATCTCGTAAAGGGAACACCGGGGAGCTGTTTTTT.

The V gene is TRBV7-2, the J gene TRBJ2-5; D possibly corresponds to TRBD2 (5 bases). Per the germline V gene, CDR1 is SGHTA and CDR2 is FQGNSA. With 4 bases removed from V and 3 bases from J, the gap between germline ends came to 9 bases. The CDR3 contains 13 residues. CDR3 loop: CASSWTRKETQYF. The CDR3 coding sequence is TGTGCCAGCAGCTGGACTCGAAAAGAGACCCAGTACTTC. Together with reference TRBV7-2 and TRBJ2-5, the CDR3 gives the full variable domain: GAGVSQSPSNKVTEKGKDVELRCDPISGHTALYWYRQSLGQGLEFLIYFQGNSAPDKSGLPSDRFSAERTGGSVSTLTIQRTQQEDSAVYLCASSWTRKETQYFGPGTRLLVL.

This clonotype showed up many times. This chain joins TRBV2 and TRBJ2-2, with 8 bases lining up with TRBD1. The CDR3 totals 16 residues. V lost 6 bases and J lost 6; bases outside the gene matches: 12. CDR1 and CDR2 (germline): SNHLY, FYNNEI. The CDR3 nucleotides read TGTGCCAGCAGCATTCCTTCACAGGGGGTGGCCGGGGAGCTGTTTTTT. Its translation: CASSIPSQGVAGELFF.